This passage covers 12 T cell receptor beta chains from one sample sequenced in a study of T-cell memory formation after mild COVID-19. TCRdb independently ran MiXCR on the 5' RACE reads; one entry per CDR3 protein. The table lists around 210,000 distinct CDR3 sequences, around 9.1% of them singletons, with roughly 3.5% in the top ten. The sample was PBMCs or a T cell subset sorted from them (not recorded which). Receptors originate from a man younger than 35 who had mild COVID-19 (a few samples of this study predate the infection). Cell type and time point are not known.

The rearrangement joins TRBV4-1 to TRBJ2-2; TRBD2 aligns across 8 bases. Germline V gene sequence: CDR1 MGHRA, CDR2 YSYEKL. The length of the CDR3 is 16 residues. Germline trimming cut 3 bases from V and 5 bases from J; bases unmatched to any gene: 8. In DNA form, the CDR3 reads TGCGCCAGCAGCCAGACCGGGACTAGTAAAACCGGGGAGCTGTTTTTT. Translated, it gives CASSQTGTSKTGELFF.

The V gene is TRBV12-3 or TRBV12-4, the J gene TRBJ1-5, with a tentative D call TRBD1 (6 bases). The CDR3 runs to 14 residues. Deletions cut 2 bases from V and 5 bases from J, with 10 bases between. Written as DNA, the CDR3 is TGTGCCAGCAGTTTACAGGGGTCGCATCAGCCCCAGCATTTT. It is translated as CASSLQGSHQPQHF.

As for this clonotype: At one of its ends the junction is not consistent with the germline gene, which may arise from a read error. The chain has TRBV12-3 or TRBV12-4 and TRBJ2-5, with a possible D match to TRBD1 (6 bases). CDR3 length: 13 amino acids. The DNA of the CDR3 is TGTGCCAGCAGATTAGGGCAGGGGGAGACCCAGTACTTC. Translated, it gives CASRLGQGETQYF.

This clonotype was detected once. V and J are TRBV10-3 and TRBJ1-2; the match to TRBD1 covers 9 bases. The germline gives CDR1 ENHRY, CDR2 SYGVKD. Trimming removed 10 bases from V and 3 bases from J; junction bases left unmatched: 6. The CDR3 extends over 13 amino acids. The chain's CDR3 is CATRQGEDYGYTF. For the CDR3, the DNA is TGTGCCACCAGACAGGGGGAGGACTATGGCTACACCTTC.

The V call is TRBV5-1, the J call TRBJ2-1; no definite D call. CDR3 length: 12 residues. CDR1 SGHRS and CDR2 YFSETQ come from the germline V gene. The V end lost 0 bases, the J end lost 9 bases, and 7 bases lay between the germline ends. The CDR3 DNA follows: TGCGCCAGCAGCTTGGGTGGGATTGAGCAGTTCTTC. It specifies CASSLGGIEQFF.

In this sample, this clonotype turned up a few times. The CDR3, as DNA: TGCAGCGTTGTAGCGCCTCTCTCAGATACGCAGTATTTT. Translation: CSVVAPLSDTQYF. This rearrangement joins TRBV29-1 to TRBJ2-3, with D tentatively TRBD2 (5 bases). V was pared by 4 bases and J by 4 bases, with 12 bases between. Germline V gene lookup returns CDR1 SQVTM and CDR2 ANQGSEA. The CDR3 loop spans 13 amino acids.

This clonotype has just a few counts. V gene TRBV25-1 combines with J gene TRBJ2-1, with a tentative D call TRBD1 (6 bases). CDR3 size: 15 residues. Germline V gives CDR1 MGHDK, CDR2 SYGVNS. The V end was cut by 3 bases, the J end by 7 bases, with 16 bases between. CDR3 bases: TGTGCCAGCAGTGATCCCACAGGGCCGGGTAATGAGCAGTTCTTC. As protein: CASSDPTGPGNEQFF.

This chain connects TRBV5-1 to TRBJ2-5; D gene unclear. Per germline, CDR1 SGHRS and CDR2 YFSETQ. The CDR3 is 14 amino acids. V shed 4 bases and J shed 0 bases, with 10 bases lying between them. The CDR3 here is CASSPPPNQETQYF. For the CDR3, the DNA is TGCGCCAGCAGCCCCCCACCAAACCAAGAGACCCAGTACTTC.

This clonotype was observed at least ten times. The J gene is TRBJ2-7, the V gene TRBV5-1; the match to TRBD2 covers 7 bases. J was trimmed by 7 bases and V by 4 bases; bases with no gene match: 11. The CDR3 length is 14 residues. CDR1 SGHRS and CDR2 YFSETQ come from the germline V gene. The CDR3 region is CASSPTFLAVEQYF. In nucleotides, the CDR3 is TGCGCCAGCAGCCCGACCTTTCTAGCGGTGGAGCAGTACTTC.

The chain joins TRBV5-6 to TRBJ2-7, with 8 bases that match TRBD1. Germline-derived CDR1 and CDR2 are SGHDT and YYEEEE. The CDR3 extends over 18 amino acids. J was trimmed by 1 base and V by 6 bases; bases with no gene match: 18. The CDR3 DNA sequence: TGTGCCAGCAACCTCAAACCCGTTGCAGGGGGCCATTCCTACGAGCAGTACTTC. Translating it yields CASNLKPVAGGHSYEQYF.

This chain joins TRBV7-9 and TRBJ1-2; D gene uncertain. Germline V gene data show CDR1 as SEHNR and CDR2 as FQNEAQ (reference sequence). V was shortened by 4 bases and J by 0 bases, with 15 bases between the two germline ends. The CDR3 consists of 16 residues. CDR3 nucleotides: TGTGCCAGCAGCTACCGAGTCGACGCTGCTAACTATGGCTACACCTTC. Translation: CASSYRVDAANYGYTF. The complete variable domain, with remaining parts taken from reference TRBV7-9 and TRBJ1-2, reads DTGVSQNPRHKITKRGQNVTFRCDPISEHNRLYWYRQTLGQGPEFLTYFQNEAQLEKSRLLSDRFSAERPKGSFSTLEIQRTEQGDSAMYLCASSYRVDAANYGYTFGSGTRLTVV.

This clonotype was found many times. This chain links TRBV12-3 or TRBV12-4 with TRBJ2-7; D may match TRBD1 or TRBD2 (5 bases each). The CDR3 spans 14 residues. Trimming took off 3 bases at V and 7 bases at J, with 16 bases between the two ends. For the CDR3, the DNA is TGTGCCAGCAGTTTTCCGGGCCCGGGGCGGGAGCAGTACTTC. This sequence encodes CASSFPGPGREQYF.